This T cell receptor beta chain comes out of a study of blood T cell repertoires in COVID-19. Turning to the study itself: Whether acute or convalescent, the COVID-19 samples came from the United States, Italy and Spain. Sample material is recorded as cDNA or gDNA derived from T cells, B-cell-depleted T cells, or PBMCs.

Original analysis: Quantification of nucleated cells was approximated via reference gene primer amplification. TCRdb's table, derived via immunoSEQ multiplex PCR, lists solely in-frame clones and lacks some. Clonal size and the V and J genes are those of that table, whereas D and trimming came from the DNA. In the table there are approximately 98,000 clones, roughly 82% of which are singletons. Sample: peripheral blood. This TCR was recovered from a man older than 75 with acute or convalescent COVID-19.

CDR3 sequence reads: CASSHLVAGRTDTQYF. The CDR3 nucleotides are TGTGCCAGCAGCCACTTGGTAGCGGGCCGCACAGATACGCAGTATTTT. The J gene is TRBJ2-3, the V gene TRBV7-9; 7 nucleotides match TRBD2. This CDR3 has 16 residues. Germline V lookup: CDR1 SEHNR, CDR2 FQNEAQ (reference sequence). The J segment lost 1 base and the V segment lost 5 bases, leaving 9 bases of the junction unmatched.